This passage covers 30 T cell receptor beta chains from one sample sequenced in a study of blood T cell repertoires in COVID-19. The assay was immunoSEQ multiplex PCR, and TCRdb's table has in-frame clones only and misses some. In the table there are 200,000 to 250,000 clones, more than 80% of which are singletons. The source material was PBMCs or T cells enriched from blood (not recorded which). These receptors all stem from a man between 60 and 75 years old who had recovered from COVID-19.

The rearrangement links TRBV2 to TRBJ2-1, with D possibly being TRBD1 (6 bases). Germline lookup yields CDR1 SNHLY and CDR2 FYNNEI. Trimming removed 5 bases from V and 5 bases from J, with 10 bases in between. This CDR3 spans 13 amino acids. The CDR3 loop is CASSQDSNNEQFF. As DNA, the CDR3 is TGTGCCAGCAGTCAGGACAGCAACAATGAGCAGTTCTTC.

This CDR3 is CASSKQVSGNTIYF. CDR3 bases: TGTGCCAGCAGCAAACAGGTCTCTGGAAACACCATATATTTT. The J gene is TRBJ1-3, the V gene TRBV11-2; a weak D match, TRBD1 (5 bases). From germline, CDR1 is SGHAT and CDR2 FQNNGV. The CDR3 extends over 14 amino acids. V was pared by 5 bases and J by 0 bases, with 8 bases between.

V usage is TRBV6-1 and J usage is TRBJ1-6; D uncertain. CDR3 length equals 14 residues. V was shortened by 2 bases and J by 5 bases, with 7 bases between the two germline ends. Germline V CDR1 and CDR2: MNHNS, SASEGT. Here the CDR3 DNA reads TGTGCCAGCAGTGAACTCGGGAATAATTCACCCCTCCACTTT. Its translation: CASSELGNNSPLHF.

The genes are TRBV7-2 and TRBJ1-1; 7 bases fit TRBD1. The CDR3 is 13 residues long. With 8 bases clipped from V and 5 bases from J, the junction kept 8 bases outside the gene matches. The germline V gene encodes CDR1 SGHTA and CDR2 FQGNSA. This CDR3 is CASSTSGGTEAFF. CDR3 coding DNA: TGTGCCAGCTCTACCTCAGGGGGAACTGAAGCTTTCTTT.

V usage is TRBV12-3 or TRBV12-4 and J usage is TRBJ2-1; the D is unclear. This CDR3 contains 13 residues. Trimming took 7 bases from V and 4 from J, leaving 11 bases between them. The CDR3 DNA follows: TGTGCCAGCACCCAGTCAGGTTACAATGAGCAGTTCTTC. Translated: CASTQSGYNEQFF.

The chain combines TRBV7-9 with TRBJ1-6; tentatively, D is TRBD1 (6 bases). This CDR3 is built from 17 residues. Trimming took off 5 bases at V and 0 bases at J, with 14 bases between the two ends. CDR1 is SEHNR, CDR2 FQNEAQ, per germline (reference sequence). CDR3 nucleotide sequence: TGTGCCAGCAGCCGAACCGACAGGAGCTCCTATAATTCACCCCTCCACTTT. It codes for CASSRTDRSSYNSPLHF.

The chain uses TRBV18 and TRBJ1-1; D remains ambiguous. The CDR3 is made up of 13 amino acids. Germline CDR1 and CDR2: KGHSH and LQKENI. V was clipped by 2 bases and J by 1 base, with 5 bases between them. The CDR3, as DNA: TGTGCCAGCTCACCATACTGGAACACTGAAGCTTTCTTT. Translated, it gives CASSPYWNTEAFF.

This chain joins TRBV19 and TRBJ2-1, with D tentatively TRBD1 (6 bases). Per the germline V gene, CDR1 is LNHDA and CDR2 is SQIVND (reference sequence). The V gene lost 6 bases and the J gene lost 3 bases, with 18 bases spanning the gap. The CDR3 runs 16 residues. CDR3 nucleotide sequence: TGTGCCAGTAGGGGGCAACAGGGCGCGGACTACAATGAGCAGTTCTTC. This encodes CASRGQQGADYNEQFF.

The CDR3 bases are TGTGCCAGTAGTATGTTGCGGGGTACTAGCACAGATACGCAGTATTTT. It is translated as CASSMLRGTSTDTQYF. The V gene is TRBV19, the J gene TRBJ2-3; D is perhaps TRBD2 (6 bases). Trimming removed 3 bases from V and 0 bases from J, with 13 bases in between. The CDR3 is 16 amino acids. In germline, CDR1 is LNHDA, CDR2 SQIVND (reference sequence).

The CDR3 DNA sequence: TGTGCCAGCAGCGCCTTACAGGGGTACGGGGAGCTGTTTTTT. This translates into CASSALQGYGELFF. The chain joins TRBV11-2 to TRBJ2-2; 7 bases fit TRBD1. Unmatched junction bases numbered 7, after V lost 5 bases and J lost 7 bases. The germline V gene encodes CDR1 SGHAT and CDR2 FQNNGV. This CDR3 spans 14 amino acids. The full variable domain, with the rest looked up from reference TRBV11-2 and TRBJ2-2, is EAGVAQSPRYKIIEKRQSVAFWCNPISGHATLYWYQQILGQGPKLLIQFQNNGVVDDSQLPKDRFSAERLKGVDSTLKIQPAKLEDSAVYLCASSALQGYGELFFGEGSRLTVL.

This chain links TRBV21-1 with TRBJ2-1; TRBD2 is the table's D call and was not checked against the DNA. TRBV21-1 is labeled a pseudogene. The CDR3 consists of 14 residues. This chain's CDR3 is CASTRRFSYNEQFF. CDR3 DNA sequence: TGTGCCAGCACCCGTAGATTCTCCTACAATGAGCAGTTCTTC.

This clone was counted a few times. The chain employs TRBV5-1 and TRBJ2-3; TRBD1 aligns across 10 bases. The CDR3 loop spans 14 amino acids. CDR1 is SGHRS, CDR2 YFSETQ, per germline. V gave up 4 bases and J gave up 4 bases; unmatched junction bases: 3. CDR3 sequence: CASSNGQGADTQYF. For the CDR3, the DNA is TGCGCCAGCAGCAACGGACAGGGGGCAGATACGCAGTATTTT. Variable domain in full (rest from reference TRBV5-1 and TRBJ2-3): KAGVTQTPRYLIKTRGQQVTLSCSPISGHRSVSWYQQTPGQGLQFLFEYFSETQRNKGNFPGRFSGRQFSNSRSEMNVSTLELGDSALYLCASSNGQGADTQYFGPGTRLTVL.

V is TRBV29-1 and J is TRBJ1-2; 9 nucleotides align to TRBD1. The germline V gene has CDR1 SQVTM and CDR2 ANQGSEA. This CDR3 is built from 15 residues. After removal of 6 bases from V and 0 bases from J, the junction contained 8 bases not matched to a gene. The CDR3 protein is CSVAGQGTANYGYTF. The CDR3 DNA is TGCAGCGTAGCCGGACAGGGGACCGCTAACTATGGCTACACCTTC.

In this sample, this clone turned up a few times. The chain combines TRBV4-1 with TRBJ2-1; D remains unclear. Germline V gene sequence: CDR1 MGHRA, CDR2 YSYEKL. Trimming removed 0 bases at V and 9 bases at J, with 6 bases between. The CDR3 is made up of 12 amino acids. CDR3 in amino acids: CASSQDKREQFF. CDR3 bases: TGCGCCAGCAGCCAAGATAAGCGTGAGCAGTTCTTC.

This clone was seen just once. J is TRBJ2-7 and V is TRBV4-2, with 15 bases lining up with TRBD2. The CDR3 length is 14 residues. The junction had 2 bases not matched to a gene; V was cut back by 4 bases and J by 7 bases. Germline values: CDR1 LGHNA, CDR2 YNFKEQ. The CDR3 DNA is TGTGCCAGCAGCCCAGGGACTAGCGGGAGGGAGCAGTACTTC. Its translation is CASSPGTSGREQYF.

The chain is built from TRBV5-1 and TRBJ2-2, with no clear D. The germline V gene has CDR1 SGHRS and CDR2 YFSETQ. This CDR3 is built from 16 residues. V was trimmed by 0 bases and J by 10 bases, leaving 19 bases between them. CDR3: CASSLVGTQTSLELFF. The CDR3 DNA sequence: TGCGCCAGCAGCTTGGTTGGCACCCAAACATCCTTGGAGCTGTTTTTT.

The chain carries TRBV27 and TRBJ1-2; 10 bases fit TRBD1. CDR1 is MNHEY and CDR2 is SMNVEV in the germline V gene (reference sequence). The CDR3 is 17 residues long. V lost 3 bases, J lost 2 bases, and 9 bases stayed unmatched. The CDR3 nucleotides are TGTGCCAGCAGTTTCAGGACCAGGGGACAGGGGAACTATGGCTACACCTTC. It is translated as CASSFRTRGQGNYGYTF.

This sequence joins TRBV24-1 and TRBJ1-5; D call uncertain. Deletions cut 7 bases from V and 7 bases from J, with 22 bases between. CDR3 length: 16 amino acids. Per the germline V gene, CDR1 is KGHDR and CDR2 is SFDVKD. As DNA, the CDR3 is TGTGCCACCAGCCCCCCATGGAGTAATCGGCTCCAGCCCCAGCATTTT. Translating it yields CATSPPWSNRLQPQHF.

This sequence joins TRBV14 and TRBJ2-1; 9 nucleotides match TRBD1. Germline V gene data show CDR1 as SGHDN and CDR2 as FVKESK. With V trimmed by 0 bases and J by 7 bases, 4 bases remained unmatched. This CDR3 spans 15 amino acids. CDR3 amino acids: CASSQETGGWNEQFF. DNA for the CDR3: TGTGCCAGCAGCCAAGAGACAGGGGGATGGAATGAGCAGTTCTTC.

The V call is TRBV6-1, the J call TRBJ1-6; the D gene is possibly TRBD1 (5 bases). CDR1 is MNHNS and CDR2 is SASEGT in the germline V gene. V shed 3 bases and J shed 4 bases, with 13 bases lying between them. This CDR3 contains 16 residues. The chain's CDR3 is CASSDWGVGYNSPLHF. The CDR3 nucleotides read TGTGCCAGCAGTGACTGGGGGGTAGGGTATAATTCACCCCTCCACTTT.

The CDR3 DNA follows: TGTGCCAGCAGCGACGACAGGGCGAACACCGGGGAGCTGTTTTTT. Amino acids: CASSDDRANTGELFF. The rearrangement joins TRBV7-9 to TRBJ2-2; 7 bases fit TRBD1. The CDR3 consists of 15 residues. J lost 0 bases, V lost 5 bases, and 3 bases had no gene match. In germline, CDR1 is SEHNR, CDR2 FQNEAQ (reference sequence).

The rearrangement links TRBV30 to TRBJ2-3; 8 nucleotides match TRBD2. The CDR3 extends over 16 amino acids. Germline V gene lookup returns CDR1 GTSNPN and CDR2 SVGIG (reference sequence). V lost 0 bases, J lost 3 bases, and 8 bases stayed unmatched. CDR3 residues: CAWSVRAGVRTDTQYF. CDR3 sequence (DNA): TGTGCCTGGAGTGTCCGAGCGGGGGTCCGTACAGATACGCAGTATTTT.

The rearrangement joins TRBV15 to TRBJ2-7, with TRBD1 matching over 7 bases. V lost 3 bases, J lost 2 bases, and 7 bases stayed unmatched. In germline, CDR1 is LNHNV, CDR2 YYDKDF (reference sequence). The CDR3 has 15 residues. The CDR3 nucleotides are TGTGCCACCAGCAGGTCGCCGGGGACAGCCTACGAGCAGTACTTC. It is translated as CATSRSPGTAYEQYF.

V usage is TRBV3-1 (or the pseudogene TRBV3-2) and J usage is TRBJ2-7; TRBD1 matches 7 bases. Per the germline V gene, CDR1 is LGHDT and CDR2 is YNNKEL (reference sequence). The CDR3 runs to 15 residues. The ends lost 4 bases at V and 4 bases at J; junction bases unmatched: 10. For the CDR3, the DNA is TGTGCCAGCAGCCCCACGAAAGGGGGCAGGTACGAGCAGTACTTC. Encoded protein: CASSPTKGGRYEQYF.

V and J are TRBV9 and TRBJ1-1; no firm D call. Trimming cost V 6 bases and J 1 base, with 16 bases left between them. CDR3 length equals 15 residues. Germline assignment: CDR1 SGDLS and CDR2 YYNGEE. The chain's CDR3 is CASTTASHQNTEAFF. The DNA of the CDR3 is TGTGCCAGCACCACAGCAAGCCACCAGAACACTGAAGCTTTCTTT.

DNA for the CDR3: TGTGCCAGTACACAATCGAGACAGAACACTGAAGCTTTCTTT. This codes for CASTQSRQNTEAFF. The chain combines TRBV19 with TRBJ1-1, with D unresolved. The CDR3 is made up of 14 amino acids. Trimming shortened V by 7 bases and J by 1 base, and 13 bases separated the two germline ends. The germline gives CDR1 LNHDA, CDR2 SQIVND (reference sequence). Full variable domain (rest looked up from reference TRBV19 and TRBJ1-1): DGGITQSPKYLFRKEGQNVTLSCEQNLNHDAMYWYRQDPGQGLRLIYYSQIVNDFQKGDIAEGYSVSREKKESFPLTVTSAQKNPTAFYLCASTQSRQNTEAFFGQGTRLTVV.

This chain uses TRBV11-3 with TRBJ2-5, with D possibly being TRBD2 (5 bases). Germline-derived CDR1 and CDR2 are SGHNT and YENEEA. The V and J ends lost 3 bases and 7 bases respectively, with 12 bases between them. The CDR3 loop spans 13 amino acids. This CDR3 is CASSFGVEGTQYF. As DNA, the CDR3 is TGTGCCAGCAGCTTCGGGGTAGAGGGGACCCAGTACTTC.

The chain links TRBV18 to TRBJ1-5; possible D gene TRBD1, 5 bases. The CDR3 length is 18 residues. Germline V lookup: CDR1 KGHSH, CDR2 LQKENI. V was pared by 5 bases and J by 0 bases, with 20 bases between. The CDR3 loop reads CASSAVGAGVYSNQPQHF. CDR3 coding DNA: TGTGCCAGCTCAGCGGTAGGGGCGGGGGTCTATAGCAATCAGCCCCAGCATTTT.

The chain joins TRBV6-5 to TRBJ2-7; perhaps TRBD2 as D (5 bases). V lost 5 bases and J 5 bases, leaving 13 bases between the germline ends. CDR1 MNHEY and CDR2 SVGAGI come from the germline V gene. The CDR3 consists of 13 residues. CDR3 protein: CASSPGFGDEQYF. The CDR3 DNA follows: TGTGCCAGCAGTCCCGGTTTCGGGGACGAGCAGTACTTC.

The V call is TRBV19, the J call TRBJ1-1; 9 nucleotides match TRBD1. The CDR3 sequence is 13 residues long. J lost 5 bases, V lost 10 bases, and 8 bases had no gene match. Germline V gene lookup returns CDR1 LNHDA and CDR2 SQIVND (reference sequence). The CDR3 spells CAIRGQGWTEAFF. The CDR3 coding sequence is TGTGCCATCCGAGGACAGGGGTGGACTGAAGCTTTCTTT. The whole variable domain, filled in from reference TRBV19 and TRBJ1-1, reads DGGITQSPKYLFRKEGQNVTLSCEQNLNHDAMYWYRQDPGQGLRLIYYSQIVNDFQKGDIAEGYSVSREKKESFPLTVTSAQKNPTAFYLCAIRGQGWTEAFFGQGTRLTVV.